This T cell receptor beta chain originates from a study of T cell changes during pregnancy in multiple sclerosis. The germline V gene encodes CDR1 LNHNV and CDR2 YYDKDF (reference sequence). CDR3 length: 12 residues. The V end lost 9 bases, the J end lost 4 bases, and 10 bases lay between the germline ends. Generated by immunoSEQ multiplex PCR, the TCRdb table keeps only in-frame clones and is missing some. The table records some 40,000 clones, approximately 93% of them present only once. The genes are TRBV15 and TRBJ1-5, with D perhaps TRBD1 (6 bases). Sequenced here: CD8+ T cells from peripheral blood mononuclear cells, sampled in the third trimester of pregnancy. This TCR derives from a female donor with multiple sclerosis, enrolled in a pregnancy study. The CDR3: CATNRENQPQHF. The CDR3 nucleotides read TGTGCCACGAACAGGGAGAATCAGCCCCAGCATTTT.